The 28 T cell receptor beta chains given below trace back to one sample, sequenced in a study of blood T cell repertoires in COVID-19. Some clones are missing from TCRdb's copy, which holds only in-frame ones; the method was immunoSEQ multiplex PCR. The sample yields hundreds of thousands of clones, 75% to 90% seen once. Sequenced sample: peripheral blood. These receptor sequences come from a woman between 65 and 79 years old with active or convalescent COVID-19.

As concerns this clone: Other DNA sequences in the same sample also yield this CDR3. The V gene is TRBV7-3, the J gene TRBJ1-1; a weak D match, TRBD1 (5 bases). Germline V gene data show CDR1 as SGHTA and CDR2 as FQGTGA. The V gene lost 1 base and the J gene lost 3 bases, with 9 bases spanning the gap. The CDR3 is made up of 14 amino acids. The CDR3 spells CASSLRGGDTEAFF. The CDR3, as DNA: TGTGCCAGCAGCTTAAGGGGGGGAGACACTGAAGCTTTCTTT. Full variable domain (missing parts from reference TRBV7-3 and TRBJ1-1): GAGVSQTPSNKVTEKGKYVELRCDPISGHTALYWYRQSLGQGPEFLIYFQGTGAADDSGLPNDRFFAVRPEGSVSTLKIQRTERGDSAVYLCASSLRGGDTEAFFGQGTRLTVV.

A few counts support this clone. The CDR3, as DNA: TGTGCCAGCAGTTCCCCCTTAACAGGGAAGAATGAAAAACTGTTTTTT. It translates to CASSSPLTGKNEKLFF. The V call is TRBV6-5, the J call TRBJ1-4, with D maybe TRBD1 (6 bases). Per germline, CDR1 MNHEY and CDR2 SVGAGI. Trimming pared 4 bases from V and 5 bases from J, leaving 17 bases between. The CDR3 totals 16 residues.

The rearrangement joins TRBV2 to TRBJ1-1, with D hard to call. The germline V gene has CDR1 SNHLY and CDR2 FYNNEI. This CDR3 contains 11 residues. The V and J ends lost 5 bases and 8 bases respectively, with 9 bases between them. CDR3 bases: TGTGCCAGCAGTCGCGGCGTAGAAGCTTTCTTT. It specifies CASSRGVEAFF.

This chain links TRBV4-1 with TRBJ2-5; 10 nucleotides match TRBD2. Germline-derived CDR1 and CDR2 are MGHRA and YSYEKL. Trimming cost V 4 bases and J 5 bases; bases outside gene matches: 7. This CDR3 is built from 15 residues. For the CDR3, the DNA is TGCGCCAGCAGCCTGGCTAGCGGGAGCGGGGAGACCCAGTACTTC. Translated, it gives CASSLASGSGETQYF.

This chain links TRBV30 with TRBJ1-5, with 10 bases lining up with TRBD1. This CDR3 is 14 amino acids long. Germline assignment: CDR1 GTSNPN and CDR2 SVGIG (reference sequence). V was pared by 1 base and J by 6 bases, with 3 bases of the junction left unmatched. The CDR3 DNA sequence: TGTGCCTGGAGTGCGGGACAGGGGAGTCAGCCCCAGCATTTT. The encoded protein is CAWSAGQGSQPQHF.

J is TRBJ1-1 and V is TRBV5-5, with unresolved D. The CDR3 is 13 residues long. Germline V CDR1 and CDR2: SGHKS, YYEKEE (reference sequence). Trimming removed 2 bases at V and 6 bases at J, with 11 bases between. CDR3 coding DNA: TGTGCCAGCAGCTTTTTAACAGCTGCTGAAGCTTTCTTT. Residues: CASSFLTAAEAFF.

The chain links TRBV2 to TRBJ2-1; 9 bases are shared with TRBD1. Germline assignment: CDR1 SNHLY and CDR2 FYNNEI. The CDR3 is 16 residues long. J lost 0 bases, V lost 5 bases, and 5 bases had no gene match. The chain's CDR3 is CASSRPGQGSYNEQFF. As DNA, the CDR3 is TGTGCCAGCAGTAGACCGGGACAGGGCTCCTACAATGAGCAGTTCTTC. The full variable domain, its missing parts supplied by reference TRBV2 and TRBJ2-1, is EPEVTQTPSHQVTQMGQEVILRCVPISNHLYFYWYRQILGQKVEFLVSFYNNEISEKSEIFDDQFSVERPDGSNFTLKIRSTKLEDSAMYFCASSRPGQGSYNEQFFGPGTRLTVL.

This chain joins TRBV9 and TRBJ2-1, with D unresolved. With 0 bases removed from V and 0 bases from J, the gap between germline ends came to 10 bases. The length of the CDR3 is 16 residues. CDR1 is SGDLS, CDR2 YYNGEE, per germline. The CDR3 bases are TGTGCCAGCAGCGTAGGGCACACCAACTCCTACAATGAGCAGTTCTTC. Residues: CASSVGHTNSYNEQFF.

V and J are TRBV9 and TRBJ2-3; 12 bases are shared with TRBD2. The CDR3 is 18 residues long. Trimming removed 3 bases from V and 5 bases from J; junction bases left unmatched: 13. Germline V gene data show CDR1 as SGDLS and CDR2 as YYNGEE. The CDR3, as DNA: TGTGCCAGCAGCGCACCGGGACTAGCGGGCGGGAGGGGAGATACGCAGTATTTT. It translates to CASSAPGLAGGRGDTQYF.

The CDR3 DNA is TGTGCCAGCAGCTGGGGGGGGTCGGAGAACACTGAAGCTTTCTTT. It yields the protein CASSWGGSENTEAFF. This chain joins TRBV5-4 and TRBJ1-1, with D tentatively TRBD1 (5 bases). Trimming pared 3 bases from V and 1 base from J, leaving 13 bases between. Germline loops: CDR1 SGHNT, CDR2 YYREEE (reference sequence). The CDR3 spans 15 residues.

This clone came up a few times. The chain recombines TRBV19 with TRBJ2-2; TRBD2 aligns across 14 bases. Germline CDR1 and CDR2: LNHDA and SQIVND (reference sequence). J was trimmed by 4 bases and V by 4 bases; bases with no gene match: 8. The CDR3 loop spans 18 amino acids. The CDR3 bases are TGTGCCAGTAGTACGGGACTAGCGGGAGACTTCTTCACCGGGGAGCTGTTTTTT. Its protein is CASSTGLAGDFFTGELFF.

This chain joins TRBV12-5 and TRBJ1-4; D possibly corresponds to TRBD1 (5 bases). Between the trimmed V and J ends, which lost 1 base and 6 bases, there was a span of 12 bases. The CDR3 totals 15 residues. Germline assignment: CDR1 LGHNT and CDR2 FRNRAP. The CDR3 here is CASGLALGGYEKLFF. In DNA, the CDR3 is TGTGCTAGTGGTTTGGCGCTCGGGGGTTATGAAAAACTGTTTTTT. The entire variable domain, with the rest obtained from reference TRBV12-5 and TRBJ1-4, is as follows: DARVTQTPRHKVTEMGQEVTMRCQPILGHNTVFWYRQTMMQGLELLAYFRNRAPLDDSGMPKDRFSAEMPDATLATLKIQPSEPRDSAVYFCASGLALGGYEKLFFGSGTQLSVL.

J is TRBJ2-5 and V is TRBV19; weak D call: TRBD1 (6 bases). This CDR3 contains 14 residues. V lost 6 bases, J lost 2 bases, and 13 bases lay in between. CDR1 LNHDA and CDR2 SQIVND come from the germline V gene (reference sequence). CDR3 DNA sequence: TGTGCCAGTAGGGTTGGTAGGGGGCAAGAGACCCAGTACTTC. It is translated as CASRVGRGQETQYF.

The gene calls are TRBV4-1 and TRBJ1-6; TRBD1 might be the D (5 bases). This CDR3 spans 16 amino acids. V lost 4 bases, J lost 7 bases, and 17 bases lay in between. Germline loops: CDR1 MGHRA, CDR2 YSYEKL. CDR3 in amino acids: CASSRGGRGNNSPLHF. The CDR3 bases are TGCGCCAGCAGCCGGGGCGGACGGGGGAACAATTCACCCCTCCACTTT.

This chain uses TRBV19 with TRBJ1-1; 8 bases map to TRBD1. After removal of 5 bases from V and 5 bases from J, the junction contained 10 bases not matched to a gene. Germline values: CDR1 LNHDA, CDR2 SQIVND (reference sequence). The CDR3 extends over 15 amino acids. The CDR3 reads CASSPLRTGRTEAFF. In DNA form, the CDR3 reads TGTGCCAGTAGTCCTCTCCGGACAGGGCGTACTGAAGCTTTCTTT. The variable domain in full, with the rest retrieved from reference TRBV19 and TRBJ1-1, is DGGITQSPKYLFRKEGQNVTLSCEQNLNHDAMYWYRQDPGQGLRLIYYSQIVNDFQKGDIAEGYSVSREKKESFPLTVTSAQKNPTAFYLCASSPLRTGRTEAFFGQGTRLTVV.

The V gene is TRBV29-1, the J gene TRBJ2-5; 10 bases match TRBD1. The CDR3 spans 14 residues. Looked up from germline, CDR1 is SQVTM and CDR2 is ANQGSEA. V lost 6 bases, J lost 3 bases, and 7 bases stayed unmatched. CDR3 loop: CSVAAGTGEETQYF. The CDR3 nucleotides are TGCAGCGTCGCCGCCGGGACAGGGGAAGAGACCCAGTACTTC.

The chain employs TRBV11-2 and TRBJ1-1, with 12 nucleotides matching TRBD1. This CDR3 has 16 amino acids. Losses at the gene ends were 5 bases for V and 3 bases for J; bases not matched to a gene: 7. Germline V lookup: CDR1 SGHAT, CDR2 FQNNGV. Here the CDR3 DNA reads TGTGCCAGCAGCACTCGCGGGACAGGGGGCTACACTGAAGCTTTCTTT. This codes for CASSTRGTGGYTEAFF.

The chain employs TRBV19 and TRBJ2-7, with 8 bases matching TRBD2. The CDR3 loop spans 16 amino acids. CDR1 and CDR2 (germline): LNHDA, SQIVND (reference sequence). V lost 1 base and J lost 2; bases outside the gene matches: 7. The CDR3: CASSIGAGEGTYEQYF. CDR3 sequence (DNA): TGTGCCAGTAGTATAGGAGCGGGAGAGGGGACCTACGAGCAGTACTTC. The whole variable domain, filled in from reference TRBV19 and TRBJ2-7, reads DGGITQSPKYLFRKEGQNVTLSCEQNLNHDAMYWYRQDPGQGLRLIYYSQIVNDFQKGDIAEGYSVSREKKESFPLTVTSAQKNPTAFYLCASSIGAGEGTYEQYFGPGTRLTVT.

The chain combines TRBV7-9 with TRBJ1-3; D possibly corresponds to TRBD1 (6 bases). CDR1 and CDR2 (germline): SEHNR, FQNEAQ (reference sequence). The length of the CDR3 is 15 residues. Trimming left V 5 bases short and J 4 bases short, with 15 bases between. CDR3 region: CASSPRGVAGNTIYF. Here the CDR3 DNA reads TGTGCCAGCAGCCCCAGGGGTGTAGCAGGAAACACCATATATTTT. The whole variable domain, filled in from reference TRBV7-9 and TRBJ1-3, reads DTGVSQNPRHKITKRGQNVTFRCDPISEHNRLYWYRQTLGQGPEFLTYFQNEAQLEKSRLLSDRFSAERPKGSFSTLEIQRTEQGDSAMYLCASSPRGVAGNTIYFGEGSWLTVV.

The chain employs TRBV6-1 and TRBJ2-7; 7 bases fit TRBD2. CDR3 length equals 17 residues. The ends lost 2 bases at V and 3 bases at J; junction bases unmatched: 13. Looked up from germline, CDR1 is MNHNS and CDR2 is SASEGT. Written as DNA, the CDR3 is TGTGCCAGCAGTGAACCGGGTCTTGGGGGGGGAGGCTACGAGCAGTACTTC. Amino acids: CASSEPGLGGGGYEQYF.

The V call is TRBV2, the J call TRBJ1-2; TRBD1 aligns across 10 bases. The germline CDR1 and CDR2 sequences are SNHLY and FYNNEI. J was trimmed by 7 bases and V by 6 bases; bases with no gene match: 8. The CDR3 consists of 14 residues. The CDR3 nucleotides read TGTGCCAGCAGGGAGTCCGGGACAGGGGTTGGCTACACCTTC. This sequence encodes CASRESGTGVGYTF.

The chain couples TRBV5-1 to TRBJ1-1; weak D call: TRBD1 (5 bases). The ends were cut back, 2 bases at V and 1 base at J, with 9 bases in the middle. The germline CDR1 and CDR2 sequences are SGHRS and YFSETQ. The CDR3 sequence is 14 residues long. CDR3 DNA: TGCGCCAGCAGCTTAAGACAGCCGAACACTGAAGCTTTCTTT. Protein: CASSLRQPNTEAFF.

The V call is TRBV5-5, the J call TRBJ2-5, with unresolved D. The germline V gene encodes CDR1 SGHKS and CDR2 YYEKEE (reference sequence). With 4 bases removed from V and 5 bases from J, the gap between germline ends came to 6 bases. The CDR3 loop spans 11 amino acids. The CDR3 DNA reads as TGTGCCAGCAGCACCGGGGAGACCCAGTACTTC. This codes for CASSTGETQYF.

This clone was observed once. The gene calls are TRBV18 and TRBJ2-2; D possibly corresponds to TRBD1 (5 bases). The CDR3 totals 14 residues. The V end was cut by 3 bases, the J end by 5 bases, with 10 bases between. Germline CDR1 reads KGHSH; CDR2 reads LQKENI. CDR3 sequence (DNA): TGTGCCAGCTCACCGGGGCTTACTACCGGGGAGCTGTTTTTT. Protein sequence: CASSPGLTTGELFF. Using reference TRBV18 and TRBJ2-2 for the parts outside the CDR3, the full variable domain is NAGVMQNPRHLVRRRGQEARLRCSPMKGHSHVYWYRQLPEEGLKFMVYLQKENIIDESGMPKERFSAEFPKEGPSILRIQQVVRGDSAAYFCASSPGLTTGELFFGEGSRLTVL.

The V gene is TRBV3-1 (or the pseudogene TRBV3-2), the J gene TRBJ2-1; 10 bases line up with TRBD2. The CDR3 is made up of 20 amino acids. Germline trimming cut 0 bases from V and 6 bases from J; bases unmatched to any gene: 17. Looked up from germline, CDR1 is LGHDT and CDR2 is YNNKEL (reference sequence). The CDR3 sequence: CASSQDRGRPGLASGNEQFF. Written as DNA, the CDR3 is TGTGCCAGCAGCCAAGATAGAGGTCGGCCGGGACTAGCGTCAGGCAATGAGCAGTTCTTC.

The DNA for the CDR3 is TGTGCCTGGGGGCGGGGGGACTTGGGGACCCAGTACTTC. As protein: CAWGRGDLGTQYF. The rearrangement joins TRBV30 to TRBJ2-5; TRBD2 agrees at 8 bases. Germline values: CDR1 GTSNPN, CDR2 SVGIG (reference sequence). The CDR3 has 13 residues. V lost 5 bases, J lost 7 bases, and 9 bases stayed unmatched.

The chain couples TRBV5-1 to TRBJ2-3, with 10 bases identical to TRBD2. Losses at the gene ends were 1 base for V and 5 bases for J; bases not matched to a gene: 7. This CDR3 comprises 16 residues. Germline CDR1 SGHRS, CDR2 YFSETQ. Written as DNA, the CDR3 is TGCGCCAGCAGCTTGTCCAGCGGGAGGGCCGGAGATACGCAGTATTTT. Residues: CASSLSSGRAGDTQYF. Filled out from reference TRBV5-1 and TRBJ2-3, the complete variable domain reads KAGVTQTPRYLIKTRGQQVTLSCSPISGHRSVSWYQQTPGQGLQFLFEYFSETQRNKGNFPGRFSGRQFSNSRSEMNVSTLELGDSALYLCASSLSSGRAGDTQYFGPGTRLTVL.

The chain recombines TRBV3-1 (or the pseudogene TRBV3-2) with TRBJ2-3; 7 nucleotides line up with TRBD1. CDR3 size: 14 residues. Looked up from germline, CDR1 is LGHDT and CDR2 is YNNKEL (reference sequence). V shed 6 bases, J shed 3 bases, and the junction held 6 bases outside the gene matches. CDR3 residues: CASSTTGRTDTQYF. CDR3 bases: TGTGCCAGCAGTACGACAGGGAGAACAGATACGCAGTATTTT.